A selection of T cell receptor beta chains follows, all from one sample in a study of breast tumors, draining lymph nodes, adjacent tissues. Each CDR3 protein is one row after TCRdb ran MiXCR on the multiplex PCR reads. Altogether some 130,000 distinct CDR3 sequences are present, around 20% being singletons, with the ten largest covering approximately 3.5%. Input material: axillary lymph node tissue. These receptors were taken from a female donor with breast cancer. Some clones in this sample may be carry-over from other donors' samples. CDR3s include the opening cysteine and the closing phenylalanine or tryptophan. D genes are given only for firm matches. Some rows mark clone size as missing; the rest say once, few, many or name a class of expanded clone.

>many|TRBJ1-3|12|.|TRBV7-2
CASSASQGPIYF
TGTGCCAGCAGCGCCAGTCAGGGGCCCATATATTTT
>many|TRBJ2-1|14|.|TRBV6-5
CASGTGGAYNEQFF
TGTGCCAGCGGAACCGGAGGGGCCTACAATGAGCAGTTCTTC
>once|TRBJ1-2|13|.|TRBV27
CASSFLGSERYTF
TGTGCCAGCAGTTTTCTCGGGTCAGAACGCTACACCTTC
>.|TRBJ2-3|17|TRBD2|TRBV27
CASSLSTSVGVTDTQYF
TGTGCCAGCAGTTTGTCGACTAGCGTGGGGGTCACAGATACGCAGTATTTT
>many|TRBJ2-7|13|.|TRBV12-3/TRBV12-4
CASSLAIGIEQYF
TGTGCCAGCAGTTTAGCAATAGGAATCGAGCAGTACTTC
>many|TRBJ2-7|13|.|TRBV6-1
CASRDRNYYEQYF
TGTGCCAGCAGGGACCGAAACTACTACGAGCAGTACTTC
>many|TRBJ2-3|15|.|TRBV10-3
CAISPSTGVTDTQYF
TGTGCCATCAGCCCCTCGACAGGCGTCACAGATACGCAGTATTTT
>many|TRBJ2-5|12|TRBD1|TRBV28
CASGDRGETQYF
TGTGCCAGCGGGGACAGGGGGGAGACCCAGTACTTC
>many|TRBJ2-3|13|.|TRBV12-3/TRBV12-4
CASSFRRGDTQYF
TGTGCCAGCAGTTTTCGCCGCGGGGATACGCAGTATTTT
>.|TRBJ2-1|20|TRBD2|TRBV20-1
CSAHRGGLAGGYSVYNEQFF
TGCAGTGCTCACAGGGGAGGACTAGCGGGGGGGTATTCCGTTTACAATGAGCAGTTCTTC
>many|TRBJ2-2|13|.|TRBV7-2
CAGRDSATGELFF
TGTGCCGGAAGGGACTCCGCGACCGGGGAGCTGTTTTTT
>many|TRBJ2-5|14|TRBD2|TRBV9
CASSPRTSEETQYF
TGTGCCAGCAGCCCCCGGACTAGCGAAGAGACCCAGTACTTC
>many|TRBJ2-3|15|TRBD1|TRBV11-3
CASSTGQGNVDTQYF
TGTGCCAGCAGCACCGGACAGGGTAATGTGGATACGCAGTATTTT
>many|TRBJ2-7|13|.|TRBV7-9
CASSRDSSYEQYF
TGTGCCAGCAGCCGCGACAGCTCCTACGAGCAGTACTTC
>many|TRBJ1-2|18|TRBD1|TRBV19
CASSSLPATGGALGGYTF
TGTGCCAGTAGTAGTCTCCCCGCGACAGGGGGCGCCTTAGGTGGCTACACCTTC
>many|TRBJ2-5|15|TRBD2|TRBV6-6
CASLLAGKIQETQYF
TGTGCCAGCCTCCTAGCGGGGAAAATCCAAGAGACCCAGTACTTC
>.|TRBJ2-1|19|.|TRBV12-3/TRBV12-4
CASQIAADTGELAYNEQFF
TGTGCCAGCCAGATAGCGGCAGACACCGGGGAGCTGGCTTACAATGAGCAGTTCTTC
>many|TRBJ2-7|13|TRBD1|TRBV29-1
CSVVQGIPYEQYF
TGCAGCGTTGTACAGGGGATCCCCTACGAGCAGTACTTC
>many|TRBJ1-2|14|.|TRBV6-6
CASSLGQTNYGYTF
TGTGCCAGCAGTCTCGGACAGACTAACTATGGCTACACCTTC
>many|TRBJ2-5|14|TRBD2|TRBV10-1
CASSPSGVEETQYF
TGCGCCAGCAGTCCTAGCGGGGTTGAAGAGACCCAGTACTTC
>many|TRBJ2-5|16|TRBD1|TRBV7-9
CASSHGTGGPQETQYF
TGTGCCAGCAGCCATGGGACAGGGGGCCCCCAAGAGACCCAGTACTTC
>many|TRBJ2-1|15|.|TRBV7-3
CASSLVPSSYNEQFF
TGTGCCAGCAGCCTGGTTCCCAGCTCCTACAATGAGCAGTTCTTC
>many|TRBJ1-2|12|.|TRBV3-1
CASSQTVQGYTF
TGTGCCAGCAGCCAAACAGTACAGGGCTACACCTTC
>many|TRBJ1-6|14|.|TRBV7-9
CASSLNSYNSPLHF
TGTGCCAGCAGCTTAAACAGCTATAATTCACCCCTCCACTTT
>many|TRBJ1-3|15|TRBD1|TRBV15
CATSSEGGTGNTIYF
TGTGCCACCAGCAGCGAAGGGGGCACTGGAAACACCATATATTTT
>many|TRBJ1-5|13|.|TRBV20-1
CSARDQALQPQHF
TGCAGTGCTAGAGATCAGGCTCTCCAGCCCCAGCATTTT
>few|TRBJ2-6|16|.|TRBV28
CAANRGGFSGANVLTF
TGTGCCGCCAATCGTGGGGGTTTTTCTGGGGCCAACGTCCTGACTTTC
>many|TRBJ2-1|14|TRBD2|TRBV12-3/TRBV12-4
CASSLLAGHNEQFF
TGTGCCAGCAGTTTGCTAGCGGGACACAATGAGCAGTTCTTC
>many|TRBJ2-3|15|.|TRBV11-1
CASTPSNRYADTQYF
TGTGCCAGCACCCCGTCCAATCGTTATGCGGATACGCAGTATTTT
>.|TRBJ2-3|15|.|TRBV19
CASSDRDGFNQPQYF
TGTGCCAGTAGCGACCGGGATGGCTTCAATCAGCCCCAGTATTTT
>.|TRBJ2-5|15|TRBD2|TRBV3-1
CASSPRDYLQETQYF
TGTGCCAGCAGCCCTCGGGACTACCTCCAAGAGACCCAGTACTTC
>many|TRBJ2-3|14|.|TRBV25-1
CASSDPTYTDTQYF
TGTGCCAGCAGTGACCCGACATACACAGATACGCAGTATTTT
>many|TRBJ2-2|15|.|TRBV19
CASSIRVTNTGELFF
TGTGCCAGTAGTATTAGGGTAACGAACACCGGGGAGCTGTTTTTT
>few|TRBJ2-5|14|.|TRBV5-8
CASSLGTGGKTQYF
TGTGCCAGCAGCTTGGGGACAGGAGGGAAGACCCAGTACTTC
>.|TRBJ2-1|11|.|TRBV6-2/TRBV6-3
CASSHTRGQFF
TGTGCCAGCAGTCATACACGGGGACAGTTCTTC
>many|TRBJ2-7|14|.|TRBV27
CASSLDSDSYEQYF
TGTGCCAGCAGTTTAGATTCTGACAGTTACGAGCAGTACTTC
>many|TRBJ1-3|17|.|TRBV7-6
CASSLDLRAAGGNTIYF
TGTGCCAGCAGCTTAGATTTGAGGGCAGCGGGTGGAAACACCATATATTTT
>many|TRBJ1-2|16|.|TRBV6-2/TRBV6-3
CASTAGRGNKGYGYTF
TGTGCCAGCACCGCGGGACGAGGTAACAAAGGCTATGGCTACACCTTC
>.|TRBJ2-6|18|.|TRBV19
CASNPTGTPNSGANVRTF
TGTGCCAGTAACCCTACCGGGACACCGAACTCTGGGGCCAACGTCCGGACTTTC
>.|TRBJ2-4|13|.|TRBV6-4
CASSPGPLGIQYF
TGTGCCAGCAGTCCCGGACCGCTTGGCATTCAGTACTTC
>many|TRBJ2-7|15|.|TRBV12-3/TRBV12-4
CASSLDVSGYYEQYF
TGTGCCAGCAGTTTAGATGTCAGTGGCTACTACGAGCAGTACTTC
>many|TRBJ2-5|17|TRBD2|TRBV7-6
CASSPRLVGRTQETQYF
TGTGCCAGCAGCCCACGCTTGGTCGGGAGGACCCAAGAGACCCAGTACTTC
>few|TRBJ2-3|17|TRBD2|TRBV27
CASSLLSTSGITDTQYF
TGTGCCAGCAGTTTATTGTCCACTAGCGGAATCACAGATACGCAGTATTTT
>few|TRBJ2-1|16|TRBD2|TRBV27
CASSTYSGRADNEQFF
TGTGCCAGCAGTACCTATAGCGGGAGGGCCGACAATGAGCAGTTCTTC
>many|TRBJ1-6|13|.|TRBV6-6
CASRGSGDSPLHF
TGTGCCAGCCGGGGGTCCGGTGATTCACCCCTCCACTTT
>many|TRBJ1-2|15|.|TRBV6-6
CASSSGDPGYYGYTF
TGTGCCAGCAGTTCCGGTGATCCTGGGTACTATGGCTACACCTTC
>many|TRBJ2-1|15|.|TRBV20-1
CSAPSTGFGSNEQFF
TGCAGTGCTCCCTCGACCGGATTTGGTTCCAATGAGCAGTTCTTC
>many|TRBJ2-1|14|TRBD2|TRBV20-1
CSATSGGQYNEQFF
TGCAGTGCTACTAGCGGGGGGCAATACAATGAGCAGTTCTTC
>many|TRBJ1-5|17|.|TRBV19
CASSINGQGYSNQPQHF
TGTGCCAGTAGTATAAATGGTCAGGGGTATAGCAATCAGCCCCAGCATTTT
>many|TRBJ2-1|16|TRBD2|TRBV15
CATSYVGTRLYNEQFF
TGTGCCACCAGCTATGTCGGGACTAGGCTGTACAATGAGCAGTTCTTC
>few|TRBJ1-1|14|TRBD1|TRBV10-2
CASSEQGRRAEAFF
TGCGCCAGCAGTGAACAGGGGAGACGGGCTGAAGCTTTCTTT
>many|TRBJ1-4|16|TRBD1|TRBV24-1
CATSDGTGITNEKLFF
TGTGCCACCAGTGATGGGACAGGGATTACTAATGAAAAACTGTTTTTT
>many|TRBJ2-1|14|TRBD1|TRBV7-9
CASISGTGNNEQFF
TGTGCCAGCATCTCCGGGACAGGGAACAATGAGCAGTTCTTC
>.|TRBJ2-2|16|.|TRBV5-5
CASSLVVGIPTGELFF
TGTGCCAGCAGCTTGGTCGTTGGAATTCCCACCGGGGAGCTGTTTTTT